The 5 T cell receptor beta chains in this list originate from one sample, sequenced in a study of cytomegalovirus exposure and HLA in healthy donors. Primers included in the PCR were 60 Vbeta and 13 Jbeta primers. TCRdb's copy holds only in-frame clones and misses some; the assay was immunoSEQ multiplex PCR. The data contain approximately 80,000 clones, approximately 74% of them singletons. The sequenced sample consisted of PBMCs. The receptors stem from a man in his thirties or forties in good health and CMV-seropositive.

The chain joins TRBV9 to TRBJ1-4; 11 nucleotides agree with TRBD1. The CDR3 length is 14 residues. V dropped 4 bases and J dropped 14; count of bases not matched to a gene: 10. CDR1 and CDR2 from the germline V gene are SGDLS and YYNGEE. The CDR3 spells CASSPRTGGDPLFF. DNA for the CDR3: TGTGCCAGCAGCCCGCGGACAGGGGGCGATCCCCTGTTTTTT. The whole variable domain, remainder taken from reference TRBV9 and TRBJ1-4, is DSGVTQTPKHLITATGQRVTLRCSPRSGDLSVYWYQQSLDQGLQFLIQYYNGEERAKGNILERFSAQQFPDLHSELNLSSLELGDSALYFCASSPRTGGDPLFFGSGTQLSVL.

This clone was observed a few times. V gene TRBV29-1 combines with J gene TRBJ2-7; 10 nucleotides match TRBD1. The junction had 8 bases not matched to a gene; V was cut back by 6 bases and J by 3 bases. Germline V gene sequence: CDR1 SQVTM, CDR2 ANQGSEA. The CDR3 length is 14 residues. CDR3 sequence (DNA): TGCAGCGTCGACACCGGACAGGGGGTCTACGAGCAGTACTTC. Translated: CSVDTGQGVYEQYF.

This clone was found once. The chain has TRBV2 and TRBJ2-7; D may be TRBD1 (5 bases). The V end lost 7 bases, the J end lost 1 base, and 14 bases lay between the germline ends. Germline assignment: CDR1 SNHLY and CDR2 FYNNEI. CDR3 length equals 14 residues. CDR3 protein: CASKGHPESYEQYF. In nucleotides, the CDR3 is TGTGCCAGCAAAGGACATCCCGAGTCCTACGAGCAGTACTTC. The whole variable domain, remainder taken from reference TRBV2 and TRBJ2-7, is EPEVTQTPSHQVTQMGQEVILRCVPISNHLYFYWYRQILGQKVEFLVSFYNNEISEKSEIFDDQFSVERPDGSNFTLKIRSTKLEDSAMYFCASKGHPESYEQYFGPGTRLTVT.

The V call is TRBV7-9, the J call TRBJ2-7, with a possible D match to TRBD1 (6 bases). Germline-derived CDR1 and CDR2 are SEHNR and FQNEAQ (reference sequence). Trimming pared 5 bases from V and 9 bases from J, leaving 17 bases between. The CDR3 has 13 amino acids. The CDR3 sequence is CASSPNTGCGQYF. The DNA for the CDR3 is TGTGCCAGCAGCCCAAATACAGGGTGCGGGCAGTACTTC.

The chain combines TRBV7-9 with TRBJ2-3; tentatively, D is TRBD2 (6 bases). The length of the CDR3 is 15 residues. From germline, CDR1 is SEHNR and CDR2 FQNEAQ (reference sequence). The V end was cut by 1 base, the J end by 2 bases, with 10 bases between. DNA for the CDR3: TGTGCCAGCAGCTTAGTGGGAGGCGTCACAGATACGCAGTATTTT. Amino acid sequence: CASSLVGGVTDTQYF.